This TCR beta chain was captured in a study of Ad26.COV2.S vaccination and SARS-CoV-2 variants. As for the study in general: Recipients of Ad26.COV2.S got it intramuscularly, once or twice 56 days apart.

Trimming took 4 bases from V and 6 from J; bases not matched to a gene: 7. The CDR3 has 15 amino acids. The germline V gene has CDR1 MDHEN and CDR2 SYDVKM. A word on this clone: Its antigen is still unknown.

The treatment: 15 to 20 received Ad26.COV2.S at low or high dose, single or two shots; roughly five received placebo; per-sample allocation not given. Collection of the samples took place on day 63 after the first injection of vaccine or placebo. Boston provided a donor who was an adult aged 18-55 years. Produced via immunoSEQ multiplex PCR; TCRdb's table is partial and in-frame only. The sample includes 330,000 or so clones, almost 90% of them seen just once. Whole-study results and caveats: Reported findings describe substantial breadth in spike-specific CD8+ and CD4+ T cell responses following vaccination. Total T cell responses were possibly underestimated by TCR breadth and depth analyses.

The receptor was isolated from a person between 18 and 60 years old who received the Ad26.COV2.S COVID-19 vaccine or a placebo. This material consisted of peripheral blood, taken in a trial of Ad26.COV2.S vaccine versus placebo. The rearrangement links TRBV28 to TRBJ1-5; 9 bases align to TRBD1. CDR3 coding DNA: TGTGCCAGCAGTTGGTATGGGGACAGGGTTCAGCCCCAGCATTTT. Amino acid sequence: CASSWYGDRVQPQHF.